A selection of T cell receptor beta chains follows, all from one sample in a study of blood T cell repertoires in COVID-19. Clones were sequenced by immunoSEQ multiplex PCR, and TCRdb holds only the in-frame ones, with some missing. The sample contains about 100,000 clones, about 91% of which appear only once. The specimen was peripheral blood. Receptors originate from a man aged 50 or older with active or convalescent COVID-19. Each CDR3 is given with its conserved first and last residue. D genes are given only for firm matches.

cdr3_aa,j_call,v_call,d_call
CASSPQGLIRTDTQYF,TRBJ2-3,TRBV4-1,.
CASSLPGLARYEQYF,TRBJ2-7,TRBV28,TRBD2
CASSKEGGTGVTDTQYF,TRBJ2-3,TRBV21-1,.
CASSSLGRGNYGYTF,TRBJ1-2,TRBV28,.
CSVRDRAPTEAFF,TRBJ1-1,TRBV29-1,TRBD1
CSVEWAGGVNEQFF,TRBJ2-1,TRBV29-1,TRBD2
CASSPRGGNGYTF,TRBJ1-2,TRBV9,.
CASSLDSNYGYTF,TRBJ1-2,TRBV12-3/TRBV12-4,.
CASSQDPGSGNTIYF,TRBJ1-3,TRBV4-1,.
CASSLRYYGYTF,TRBJ1-2,TRBV5-4,.
CSVEMASVSYEQYF,TRBJ2-7,TRBV29-1,.
CASSQGGSSYNEQFF,TRBJ2-1,TRBV3-1/TRBV3-2,TRBD2
CASSPRLAGGNYNEQFF,TRBJ2-1,TRBV18,TRBD2
CASSGGQGTLPYEQYF,TRBJ2-7,TRBV9,TRBD1
CASSPSSYNEQFF,TRBJ2-1,TRBV18,.
CASSPQGQGIVAKENEQFF,TRBJ2-1,TRBV5-1,TRBD1
CATSEGGVYSYNEQFF,TRBJ2-1,TRBV15,.
CASSLVRGPRKLFF,TRBJ1-4,TRBV28,TRBD1
CASSFAAGSGNTIYF,TRBJ1-3,TRBV6-6,.
CASSFSSDSPLHF,TRBJ1-6,TRBV27,.
CSVEVSRNEQFF,TRBJ2-1,TRBV29-1,.
CASRPRGRYTEAFF,TRBJ1-1,TRBV27,.
CASSYRAPYEQYF,TRBJ2-7,TRBV27,.
CASSRAGTGGEREQYF,TRBJ2-7,TRBV7-2,TRBD1
CASSSSTTSGPSYEQYF,TRBJ2-7,TRBV7-9,TRBD2
CASSLAGSSYNEQFF,TRBJ2-1,TRBV7-9,.
CASSLGQGIGYTF,TRBJ1-2,TRBV5-8,.
CASSPQGVNTEAFF,TRBJ1-1,TRBV18,.
CASSDRTSERYNEQFF,TRBJ2-1,TRBV6-1,TRBD2
CASSQEVGWGHEQYF,TRBJ2-7,TRBV14,.
CASSQDVLGLESDEQFF,TRBJ2-1,TRBV14,.
CASRTGEGSYNEQFF,TRBJ2-1,TRBV28,.
CATMGQSYEQYF,TRBJ2-7,TRBV10-3,TRBD1
CASSVGTRTRTGELFF,TRBJ2-2,TRBV5-1,.
CASSSHGTPYGYTF,TRBJ1-2,TRBV28,.
CASSVYAKNIQYF,TRBJ2-4,TRBV7-9,.
CAARGDGNEQYF,TRBJ2-7,TRBV6-5,.
CASSDANYQPQHF,TRBJ1-5,TRBV2,.
CAWAGQAGEPQHF,TRBJ1-5,TRBV2,TRBD1
CASSLGQGQLSLNTQYF,TRBJ2-3,TRBV28,.
CASRPSGWPNEQFF,TRBJ2-1,TRBV7-2,TRBD2